The next 8 T cell receptor beta chains were all read from a single sample in a study of cytomegalovirus exposure and HLA in healthy donors. The PCR was carried out with 60 Vbeta primers and 13 Jbeta primers. The protocol was immunoSEQ multiplex PCR, while the TCRdb copy is restricted to in-frame clones and leaves out a portion. The table has 150,000 to 200,000 clones, around 78% seen once. Sequencing input: PBMCs. These receptors all come from a woman aged 25 to 39 in good health and CMV-seropositive.

CDR3 bases: TGTGCCAGCAGCGTAGCAGGGAAACAGCCCCAGCATTTT. Its protein product is CASSVAGKQPQHF. The rearrangement joins TRBV9 to TRBJ1-5; possible D gene TRBD1, 5 bases. The germline V gene has CDR1 SGDLS and CDR2 YYNGEE. V was pared by 0 bases and J by 7 bases, with 8 bases between. This CDR3 is built from 13 residues.

In this sample, this clone turned up once. This rearrangement joins TRBV6-5 to TRBJ1-1, with D unclear. CDR3 size: 15 residues. Trimming removed 0 bases from V and 3 bases from J, with 11 bases in between. Germline V CDR1 and CDR2: MNHEY, SVGAGI. CDR3 bases: TGTGCCAGCAGTTACTCGATGCAGCGCCACACTGAAGCTTTCTTT. This codes for CASSYSMQRHTEAFF.

The chain links TRBV5-6 to TRBJ2-3; a possible D gene is TRBD2 (6 bases). This CDR3 region has 16 residues. The V and J ends lost 2 bases and 2 bases respectively, with 15 bases between them. Germline V CDR1 and CDR2: SGHDT, YYEEEE. This CDR3 reads CASSFLAGRVTDTQYF. The CDR3 DNA sequence: TGTGCCAGCAGCTTTCTCGCGGGGAGAGTCACAGATACGCAGTATTTT.

This clone was counted at least ten times. The gene calls are TRBV2 and TRBJ2-7; 10 bases line up with TRBD2. CDR3 length: 15 amino acids. Germline-derived CDR1 and CDR2 are SNHLY and FYNNEI. After removal of 5 bases from V and 1 base from J, the junction contained 5 bases not matched to a gene. The CDR3 spells CASSQSGRGSYEQYF. For the CDR3, the DNA is TGTGCCAGCAGTCAGAGCGGGAGGGGGTCCTACGAGCAGTACTTC.

A note on this clone: At one end the junction does not follow the germline gene, possibly because of a read error. The rearrangement joins TRBV6-5 to TRBJ1-1, with D tentatively TRBD1 (5 bases). Germline V lookup: CDR1 MNHEY, CDR2 SVGAGI. This CDR3 is built from 13 residues. The CDR3 sequence: CASSPIYTGTSFF. As DNA, the CDR3 is TGTGCCAGCAGTCCAATATACACGGGGACTTCCTTTTTT.

This chain links TRBV9 with TRBJ1-1; tentatively, D is TRBD1 (6 bases). The CDR3 covers 17 residues. Germline CDR1 reads SGDLS; CDR2 reads YYNGEE. V was clipped by 0 bases and J by 3 bases, with 18 bases between them. This CDR3 is CASSVGAGEIVDTEAFF. CDR3 nucleotides: TGTGCCAGCAGCGTAGGGGCAGGGGAAATCGTGGACACTGAAGCTTTCTTT. The full variable domain, rest sourced from reference TRBV9 and TRBJ1-1, is DSGVTQTPKHLITATGQRVTLRCSPRSGDLSVYWYQQSLDQGLQFLIQYYNGEERAKGNILERFSAQQFPDLHSELNLSSLELGDSALYFCASSVGAGEIVDTEAFFGQGTRLTVV.

The gene calls are TRBV6-1 and TRBJ1-5; D unresolved. This CDR3 comprises 13 residues. Per the germline V gene, CDR1 is MNHNS and CDR2 is SASEGT. V lost 6 bases, J lost 0 bases, and 6 bases lay in between. The CDR3 DNA is TGTGCCAGCAGGGAGAATAGCAATCAGCCCCAGCATTTT. It yields the protein CASRENSNQPQHF.

V gene TRBV11-3 combines with J gene TRBJ2-1, with 9 positions matching TRBD2. After removal of 5 bases from V and 9 bases from J, the junction contained 14 bases not matched to a gene. This CDR3 has 16 residues. Per germline, CDR1 SGHNT and CDR2 YENEEA. The CDR3: CASSLGGHLAGSEQFF. In DNA form, the CDR3 reads TGTGCCAGCAGCCTGGGGGGGCATCTAGCGGGAAGTGAGCAGTTCTTC.